Shown below are 7 T cell receptor beta chains from a single sample sequenced in a study of cytomegalovirus exposure and HLA in healthy donors. With 60 Vbeta and 13 Jbeta primers, the PCR was carried out. Using immunoSEQ multiplex PCR, the repertoire was profiled, and TCRdb retains in-frame clones only, with some absent. Of 150,000 to 200,000 clones in the sample, around 77% were seen once. Sequenced sample: PBMCs. The receptors come from a man aged 60 to 75 in good health and CMV-seronegative.

The chain couples TRBV6-1 to TRBJ1-1; 7 positions match TRBD1. Per the germline V gene, CDR1 is MNHNS and CDR2 is SASEGT. This CDR3 is built from 15 residues. Losses at the gene ends were 5 bases for V and 1 base for J; bases not matched to a gene: 7. The chain's CDR3 is CASSNRQGKNTEAFF. CDR3 sequence (DNA): TGTGCCAGCAGTAACCGACAGGGAAAGAACACTGAAGCTTTCTTT.

This clone was seen only a few times. The gene calls are TRBV7-3 and TRBJ2-1; 10 bases fit TRBD1. CDR1 SGHTA and CDR2 FQGTGA come from the germline V gene. This CDR3 comprises 16 residues. V gave up 4 bases and J gave up 4 bases; unmatched junction bases: 7. CDR3 coding DNA: TGTGCCAGCAGCTCTACCGGGACAGGGGCTTACAATGAGCAGTTCTTC. Its protein product is CASSSTGTGAYNEQFF. The full variable domain, completed using reference TRBV7-3 and TRBJ2-1, is GAGVSQTPSNKVTEKGKYVELRCDPISGHTALYWYRQSLGQGPEFLIYFQGTGAADDSGLPNDRFFAVRPEGSVSTLKIQRTERGDSAVYLCASSSTGTGAYNEQFFGPGTRLTVL.

This clone occurred once. The CDR3 loop is CASIYGGGANEQFF. Here the CDR3 DNA reads TGTGCCAGCATATATGGCGGAGGGGCCAATGAGCAGTTCTTC. V and J are TRBV6-6 and TRBJ2-1; D perhaps matches TRBD2 (6 bases). V shed 7 bases and J shed 6 bases, with 16 bases lying between them. Germline CDR1 is MNHNY and CDR2 is SVGAGI (reference sequence). The CDR3 totals 14 residues.

V gene TRBV10-3 combines with J gene TRBJ2-7, with 9 bases lining up with TRBD1. Germline values: CDR1 ENHRY, CDR2 SYGVKD. CDR3 length equals 13 residues. With V trimmed by 4 bases and J by 4 bases, 2 bases remained unmatched. The chain's CDR3 is CAISGGQGYEQYF. The CDR3 nucleotides are TGTGCCATCAGTGGAGGACAGGGGTACGAGCAGTACTTC.

This clone was seen a single time. This sequence joins TRBV2 and TRBJ1-5; 8 bases are a match to TRBD1. V was pared by 4 bases and J by 3 bases, with 2 bases of the junction left unmatched. The CDR3 extends over 14 amino acids. The germline V gene encodes CDR1 SNHLY and CDR2 FYNNEI. The CDR3 DNA sequence: TGTGCCAGCAGTGGGGACAGGAACAATCAGCCCCAGCATTTT. Residues: CASSGDRNNQPQHF.

V gene TRBV7-2 combines with J gene TRBJ1-2; no reliable D call. Trimming left V 1 base short and J 0 bases short, with 9 bases between. Germline V gene data show CDR1 as SGHTA and CDR2 as FQGNSA. The CDR3 runs to 15 residues. This CDR3 is CASSLGPATNYGYTF. The CDR3 DNA is TGTGCCAGCAGCTTAGGTCCCGCGACTAACTATGGCTACACCTTC.

Concerning this clone: Mismatch with germline at one junction end may stem from a read error. V and J are TRBV5-4 and TRBJ1-2; no clear D. The CDR3 runs to 14 residues. The germline V gene has CDR1 SGHNT and CDR2 YYREEE (reference sequence). The CDR3 loop reads CASSLGGTNYGYPF. CDR3 DNA: TGTGCCAGCAGCTTGGGAGGAACTAACTATGGCTACCCCTTC. Based on the CDR3 plus reference TRBV5-4 and TRBJ1-2, the full variable domain is ETGVTQSPTHLIKTRGQQVTLRCSSQSGHNTVSWYQQALGQGPQFIFQYYREEENGRGNFPPRFSGLQFPNYSSELNVNALELDDSALYLCASSLGGTNYGYPFGSGTRLTVV.